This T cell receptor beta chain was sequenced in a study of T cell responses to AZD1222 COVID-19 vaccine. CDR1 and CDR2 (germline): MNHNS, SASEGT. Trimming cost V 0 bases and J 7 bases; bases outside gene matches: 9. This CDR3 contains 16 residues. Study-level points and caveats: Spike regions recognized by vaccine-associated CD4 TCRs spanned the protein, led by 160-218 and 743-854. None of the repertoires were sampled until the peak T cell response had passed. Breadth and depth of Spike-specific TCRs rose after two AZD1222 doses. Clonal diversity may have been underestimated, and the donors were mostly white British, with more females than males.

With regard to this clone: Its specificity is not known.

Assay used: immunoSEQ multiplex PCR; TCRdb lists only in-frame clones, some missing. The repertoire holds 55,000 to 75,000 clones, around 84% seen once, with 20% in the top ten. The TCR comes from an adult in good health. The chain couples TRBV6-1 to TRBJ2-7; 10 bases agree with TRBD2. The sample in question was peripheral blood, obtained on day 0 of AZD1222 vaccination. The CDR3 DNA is TGTGCCAGCAGTGAAGCGTTAGCGGGGGGCCTTTTGGAGCAGTACTTC. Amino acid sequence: CASSEALAGGLLEQYF.